These 21 T cell receptor beta chains came from one sample sequenced in a study of T cells in Graves' hyperthyroidism and ophthalmopathy (dated by TCRdb to about 2019). The library was built by means of multiplex PCR. TCRdb records Illumina HiSeq 2000 as the sequencer. The TCR beta CDR3 regions were amplified from RNA transcripts. A first-round RT-PCR of the TCR CDR3 used the HTBI primer set with the Qiagen OneStep RT-PCR kit. The public reads were run again by TCRdb, first through fastp at Q25 and then through MiXCR, and only productive beta chains were kept. Entries are consolidated by CDR3 protein sequence, retaining the most common genes and DNA. This sample is represented by around 700,000 distinct CDR3 sequences; approximately 19% of them were singletons. Approximately 15% of the sample belongs to the ten largest clones. The material sequenced was blood. Source of these receptors: a woman between 50 and 59 years old with Graves' hyperthyroidism that later progressed to Graves' ophthalmopathy.

This clonotype came up many times. This chain joins TRBV12-3 or TRBV12-4 and TRBJ1-4, with 7 positions matching TRBD1. The ends lost 5 bases at V and 5 bases at J; junction bases unmatched: 5. The CDR3 contains 14 residues. The CDR3 spells CASSPGTANEKLFF. The CDR3 bases are TGTGCCAGCAGTCCCGGGACAGCAAATGAAAAACTGTTTTTT.

A word on this clonotype: This is likely a read error, given that the CDR3 carries no conserved phenylalanine or tryptophan at its end. The chain recombines TRBV12-3 or TRBV12-4 with TRBJ2-7, with TRBD1 matching over 8 bases. The length of the CDR3 is 16 residues. J lost 2 bases, V lost 3 bases, and 9 bases had no gene match. The CDR3 DNA is TGTGCCAGCAGTTTTTACAGGGGGTTCCCCACCTACGAGCAGTACCTC. Its protein product is CASSFYRGFPTYEQYL.

The count of this clonotype is one. This chain connects TRBV29-1 to TRBJ2-7; D gene ambiguous. Trimming removed 4 bases from V and 0 bases from J, with 10 bases in between. The CDR3 covers 13 residues. Germline assignment: CDR1 SQVTM and CDR2 ANQGSEA. CDR3 amino acids: CSVVRESSYEQYF. The CDR3 region has the DNA TGCAGCGTTGTTAGAGAAAGCTCCTACGAGCAGTACTTC.

This clonotype showed up many times. The V call is TRBV7-9, the J call TRBJ2-5, with D perhaps matching TRBD1 or TRBD2 (5 bases each). Trimming removed 2 bases from V and 3 bases from J, with 13 bases in between. CDR1 and CDR2 (germline): SEHNR, FQNEAQ (reference sequence). The CDR3 sequence is 15 residues long. CDR3 amino acids: CASSLTPGREETQYF. CDR3 sequence (DNA): TGTGCCAGCAGCTTAACCCCGGGACGAGAAGAGACCCAGTACTTC.

The V gene is TRBV5-5, the J gene TRBJ1-6, with D unclear. The V gene lost 2 bases and the J gene lost 12 bases, with 15 bases spanning the gap. In germline, CDR1 is SGHKS, CDR2 YYEKEE (reference sequence). This CDR3 is 14 amino acids long. This chain's CDR3 is CASSFPGPGKPLHF. DNA for the CDR3: TGTGCCAGCAGCTTCCCAGGCCCCGGAAAACCCCTCCACTTT. The full variable domain, with the rest looked up from reference TRBV5-5 and TRBJ1-6, is DAGVTQSPTHLIKTRGQQVTLRCSPISGHKSVSWYQQVLGQGPQFIFQYYEKEERGRGNFPDRFSARQFPNYSSELNVNALLLGDSALYLCASSFPGPGKPLHFGNGTRLTVT.

This clonotype was seen more than once but under ten times. This chain uses TRBV2 with TRBJ1-3; D unclear. Germline lookup yields CDR1 SNHLY and CDR2 FYNNEI. V gave up 2 bases and J gave up 0 bases, with 11 bases separating them. CDR3 length: 16 residues. Here the CDR3 reads CASSELRALSGNTIYF. Written as DNA, the CDR3 is TGTGCCAGCAGTGAATTACGAGCTCTCTCTGGAAACACCATATATTTT.

In this sample, this clonotype turned up a few times. The rearrangement joins TRBV6-1 to TRBJ2-1, with 10 nucleotides matching TRBD2. The trim removed 0 bases at V and 7 bases at J, leaving 6 bases unmatched. This CDR3 contains 16 residues. Germline CDR1 MNHNS, CDR2 SASEGT. CDR3: CASSEAVSGGANEQFF. CDR3 nucleotide sequence: TGTGCCAGCAGTGAAGCGGTGAGCGGGGGGGCTAATGAGCAGTTCTTC.

This clonotype came up many times. V gene TRBV7-8 combines with J gene TRBJ1-6; D possibly corresponds to TRBD1 (5 bases). Germline V lookup: CDR1 SGHVS, CDR2 FQNEAQ. Trimming pared 1 base from V and 8 bases from J, leaving 15 bases between. CDR3 size: 16 residues. The CDR3 spells CASSLVTASRDSPLHF. The CDR3 DNA sequence: TGTGCCAGCAGCTTAGTGACAGCCTCCCGCGATTCACCCCTCCACTTT.

This clonotype was recorded at least ten times. The chain uses TRBV12-3 or TRBV12-4 and TRBJ2-5, with D maybe TRBD2 (7 bases). This CDR3 contains 15 residues. Trimming left V 0 bases short and J 5 bases short, with 13 bases between. The CDR3 loop is CASSLAGGGGETQYF. For the CDR3, the DNA is TGTGCCAGCAGTTTAGCGGGTGGGGGGGGCGAGACCCAGTACTTC.

In regard to this clonotype: A much more abundant neighbour one base away suggests this may be a read error. The rearrangement joins TRBV7-2 to TRBJ2-1, with a weak D call TRBD1 (5 bases). The germline V gene has CDR1 SGHTA and CDR2 FQGNSA. The V and J ends lost 6 bases and 0 bases respectively, with 12 bases between them. CDR3 length: 15 residues. The CDR3 sequence is CASSPSRDSYNEQFF. CDR3 in DNA: TGTGCCAGCAGTCCCAGCAGGGACTCCTACAATGAGCAGTTCTTC. Full variable domain (rest looked up from reference TRBV7-2 and TRBJ2-1): GAGVSQSPSNKVTEKGKDVELRCDPISGHTALYWYRQSLGQGLEFLIYFQGNSAPDKSGLPSDRFSAERTGGSVSTLTIQRTQQEDSAVYLCASSPSRDSYNEQFFGPGTRLTVL.

In this sample, this clonotype turned up a few times. This chain links TRBV20-1 with TRBJ1-2, with 9 positions matching TRBD1. The CDR3 spans 12 residues. Germline V CDR1 and CDR2: DFQATT, SNEGSKA (reference sequence). Trimming removed 8 bases from V and 4 bases from J; junction bases left unmatched: 5. The CDR3 DNA is TGCAGTATCCCGGACAGGGGCTATGGCTACACCTTC. This gives the protein CSIPDRGYGYTF.

This clonotype was seen at least ten times. V and J are TRBV10-3 and TRBJ1-2; D is unresolved. From germline, CDR1 is ENHRY and CDR2 SYGVKD. CDR3 length: 14 amino acids. The V end lost 3 bases, the J end lost 4 bases, and 12 bases lay between the germline ends. As DNA, the CDR3 is TGTGCCATCAGTGACCTCGCGTGGCCCTATGGCTACACCTTC. Amino acid sequence: CAISDLAWPYGYTF.

The chain uses TRBV12-3 or TRBV12-4 and TRBJ1-1; 7 nucleotides match TRBD1. Trimming took 6 bases from V and 2 from J; bases not matched to a gene: 15. The CDR3 consists of 17 residues. In DNA form, the CDR3 reads TGTGCCAGCAGCTTGACCCGGGACAGACTCATAAACACTGAAGCTTTCTTT. Protein: CASSLTRDRLINTEAFF.

The table lists this clonotype with a few counts. The V gene is TRBV6-1, the J gene TRBJ2-5, with 7 bases aligning to TRBD2. CDR1 and CDR2 from the germline V gene are MNHNS and SASEGT. V shed 3 bases and J 4 bases; nucleotides not matched to a gene: 8. This CDR3 comprises 15 residues. The CDR3 protein is CASSETRGVGETQYF. The CDR3 DNA reads as TGTGCCAGCAGTGAGACTCGGGGGGTCGGAGAGACCCAGTACTTC.

The chain links TRBV13 to TRBJ2-3; 10 bases align to TRBD2. The CDR3 has 17 amino acids. The junction had 11 bases not matched to a gene; V was cut back by 5 bases and J by 3 bases. CDR1 is PRHDT and CDR2 is FYEKMQ in the germline V gene (reference sequence). The CDR3 sequence is CASSIPGLANGTDTQYF. Written as DNA, the CDR3 is TGTGCCAGCAGCATTCCGGGACTAGCGAACGGAACAGATACGCAGTATTTT. The whole variable domain, remainder taken from reference TRBV13 and TRBJ2-3, is AAGVIQSPRHLIKEKRETATLKCYPIPRHDTVYWYQQGPGQDPQFLISFYEKMQSDKGSIPDRFSAQQFSDYHSELNMSSLELGDSALYFCASSIPGLANGTDTQYFGPGTRLTVL.

This clonotype was seen many times. The rearrangement joins TRBV20-1 to TRBJ2-5; D gene ambiguous. This CDR3 has 14 residues. The V and J ends lost 3 bases and 5 bases respectively, with 16 bases between them. From germline, CDR1 is DFQATT and CDR2 SNEGSKA (reference sequence). The DNA for the CDR3 is TGCAGTGCTAGGTCTGAACAGCCTCGGGAGACCCAGTACTTC. Residues: CSARSEQPRETQYF.

This clonotype was recorded many times. The V and J genes are TRBV2 and TRBJ2-6, with 7 bases identical to TRBD1. The J segment lost 4 bases and the V segment lost 7 bases, leaving 7 bases of the junction unmatched. The CDR3 is 15 amino acids. The V gene's germline CDR1 is SNHLY and CDR2 FYNNEI. CDR3 residues: CASIFDRVGANVLTF. The CDR3 bases are TGTGCCAGCATTTTCGACAGGGTAGGGGCCAACGTCCTGACTTTC.

CDR3 in amino acids: CASSLKAGVYNEQFF. In DNA form, the CDR3 reads TGTGCCAGCAGCTTAAAAGCGGGGGTCTACAATGAGCAGTTCTTC. V is TRBV7-3 and J is TRBJ2-1, with 8 bases fitting TRBD2. Germline CDR1 reads SGHTA; CDR2 reads FQGTGA. The CDR3 is 15 residues long. V shed 1 base and J 3 bases; nucleotides not matched to a gene: 2.

The chain carries TRBV19 and TRBJ2-2; 10 nucleotides line up with TRBD1. Per germline, CDR1 LNHDA and CDR2 SQIVND (reference sequence). The ends lost 4 bases at V and 6 bases at J; junction bases unmatched: 5. This CDR3 region has 15 residues. CDR3 nucleotide sequence: TGTGCCAGTAGTACCTGGACAGGGGGTTCCGGGGAGCTGTTTTTT. This translates into CASSTWTGGSGELFF.

The sample holds many counts of this clonotype. The V call is TRBV3-1, the J call TRBJ2-7; no clear D gene. V gave up 3 bases and J gave up 7 bases, with 10 bases separating them. Germline loops: CDR1 LGHDT, CDR2 YNNKEL (reference sequence). The CDR3 has 12 amino acids. This CDR3 is CASSHQPLEQYF. CDR3 bases: TGTGCCAGCAGCCACCAACCTTTGGAGCAGTACTTC.

The chain uses TRBV6-9 and TRBJ2-5, with TRBD2 as a possible D gene (7 bases). Trimming pared 2 bases from V and 5 bases from J, leaving 15 bases between. Germline CDR1 is MNHGY and CDR2 is SVAAGI. This CDR3 region has 15 residues. The CDR3 nucleotides are TGTGCCAGCAGTTATGTGGGGGGGGCCGGGGAGACCCAGTACTTC. Its translation: CASSYVGGAGETQYF.